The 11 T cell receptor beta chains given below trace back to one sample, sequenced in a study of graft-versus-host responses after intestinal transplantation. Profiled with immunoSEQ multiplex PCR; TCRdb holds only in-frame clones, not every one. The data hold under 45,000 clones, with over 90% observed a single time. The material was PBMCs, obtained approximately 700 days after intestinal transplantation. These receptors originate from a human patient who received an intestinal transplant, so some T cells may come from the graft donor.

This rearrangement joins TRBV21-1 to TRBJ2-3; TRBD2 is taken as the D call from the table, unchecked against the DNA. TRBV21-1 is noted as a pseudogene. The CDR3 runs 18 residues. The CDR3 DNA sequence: TGTGCCAGCAGCAAAAGGGGGGGACCCCGCATGTGGGGAGATACGCAGTATTTT. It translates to CASSKRGGPRMWGDTQYF.

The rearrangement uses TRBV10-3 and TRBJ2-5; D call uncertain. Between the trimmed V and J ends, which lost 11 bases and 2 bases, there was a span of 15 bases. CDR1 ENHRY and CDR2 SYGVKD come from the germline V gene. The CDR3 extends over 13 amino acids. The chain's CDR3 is CASSRALQETQYF. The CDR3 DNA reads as TGTGCCTCCTCACGGGCTCTACAAGAGACCCAGTACTTC.

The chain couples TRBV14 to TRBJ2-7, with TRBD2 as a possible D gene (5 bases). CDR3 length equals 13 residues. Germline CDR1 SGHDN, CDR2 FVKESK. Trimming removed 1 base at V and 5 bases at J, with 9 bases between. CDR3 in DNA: TGTGCCAGCAGCCAAGTCCGAGGGAACGAGCAGTACTTC. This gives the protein CASSQVRGNEQYF.

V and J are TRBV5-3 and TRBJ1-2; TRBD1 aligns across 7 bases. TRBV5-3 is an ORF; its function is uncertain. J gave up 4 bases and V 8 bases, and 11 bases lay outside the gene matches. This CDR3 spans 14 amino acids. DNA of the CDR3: TGTGCCAGCAGCCCAGCGGACAGGAGCTATGGCTACACCTTC. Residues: CASSPADRSYGYTF.

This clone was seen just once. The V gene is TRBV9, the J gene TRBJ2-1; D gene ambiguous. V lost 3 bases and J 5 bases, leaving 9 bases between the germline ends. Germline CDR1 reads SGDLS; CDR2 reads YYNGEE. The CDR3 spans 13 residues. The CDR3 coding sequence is TGTGCCAGCAGCGGAAACCTCAACAATGAGCAGTTCTTC. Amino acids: CASSGNLNNEQFF.

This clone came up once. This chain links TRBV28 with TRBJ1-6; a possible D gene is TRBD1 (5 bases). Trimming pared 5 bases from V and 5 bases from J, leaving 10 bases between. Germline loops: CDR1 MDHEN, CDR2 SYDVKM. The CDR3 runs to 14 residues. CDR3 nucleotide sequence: TGTGCCAGCAGTGGGGGGACGGATAATTCACCCCTCCACTTT. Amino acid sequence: CASSGGTDNSPLHF.

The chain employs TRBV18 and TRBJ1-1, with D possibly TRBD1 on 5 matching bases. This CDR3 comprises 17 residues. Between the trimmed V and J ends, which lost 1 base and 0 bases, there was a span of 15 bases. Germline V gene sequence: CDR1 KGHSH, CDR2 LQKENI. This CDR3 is CASSPRGTGSMNTEAFF. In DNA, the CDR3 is TGTGCCAGCTCACCACGGGGAACAGGAAGTATGAACACTGAAGCTTTCTTT.

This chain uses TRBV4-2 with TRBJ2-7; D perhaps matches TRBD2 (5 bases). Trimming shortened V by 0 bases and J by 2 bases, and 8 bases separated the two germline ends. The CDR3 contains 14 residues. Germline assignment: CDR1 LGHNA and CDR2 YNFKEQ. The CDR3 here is CASSQEPSTYEQYF. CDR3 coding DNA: TGTGCCAGCAGCCAAGAACCTAGCACCTACGAGCAGTACTTC.

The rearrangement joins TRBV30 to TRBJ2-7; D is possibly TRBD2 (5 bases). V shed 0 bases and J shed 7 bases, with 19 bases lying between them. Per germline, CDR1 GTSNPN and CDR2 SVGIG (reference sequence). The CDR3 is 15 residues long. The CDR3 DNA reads TGTGCCTGGAGTGTATTCCGGGTCCTACGAGGGGAGCAGTACTTC. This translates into CAWSVFRVLRGEQYF. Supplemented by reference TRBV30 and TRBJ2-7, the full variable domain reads SQTIHQWPATLVQPVGSPLSLECTVEGTSNPNLYWYRQAAGRGLQLLFYSVGIGQISSEVPQNLSASRPQDRQFILSSKKLLLSDSGFYLCAWSVFRVLRGEQYFGPGTRLTVT.

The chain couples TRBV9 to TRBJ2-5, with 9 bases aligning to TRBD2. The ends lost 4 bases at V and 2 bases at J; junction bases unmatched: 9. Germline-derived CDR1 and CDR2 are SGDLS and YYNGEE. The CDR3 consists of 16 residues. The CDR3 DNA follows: TGTGCCAGCAGCCCCGGACTAGCGCCCGTTCAAGAGACCCAGTACTTC. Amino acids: CASSPGLAPVQETQYF. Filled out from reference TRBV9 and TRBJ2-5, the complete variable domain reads DSGVTQTPKHLITATGQRVTLRCSPRSGDLSVYWYQQSLDQGLQFLIQYYNGEERAKGNILERFSAQQFPDLHSELNLSSLELGDSALYFCASSPGLAPVQETQYFGPGTRLLVL.

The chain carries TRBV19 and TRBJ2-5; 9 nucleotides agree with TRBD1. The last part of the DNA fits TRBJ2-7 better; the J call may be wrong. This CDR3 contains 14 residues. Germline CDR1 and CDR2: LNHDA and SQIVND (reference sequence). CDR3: CASSGQGSSYEQYF. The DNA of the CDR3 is TGTGCCAGTAGCGGACAGGGGTCCTCCTACGAGCAGTACTTC.